The clone carrying this TCR beta chain was counted only a few times. V gave up 0 bases and J gave up 0 bases, with 3 bases separating them. Germline V gene sequence: CDR1 SGHRS, CDR2 YFSETQ. The CDR3 extends over 13 amino acids. Using MiXCR, TCRdb reanalyzed the PCR reads. The table includes tens of thousands of clones, around a sixth detected once. Nobody among the patients had been given any treatment before thyroid surgery. These data originate in a study of metastatic and nonmetastatic thyroid tumors. The receptor was isolated from a female donor with papillary thyroid cancer or a benign thyroid nodule (not recorded which). Some clones in this sample may be carry-over from other donors' samples. Sequencing used tumor tissue. This chain uses TRBV5-1 with TRBJ1-1; no reliable D call. Here the CDR3 reads CASSLALNTEAFF. The CDR3 DNA follows: TGCGCCAGCAGCTTGGCACTGAACACTGAAGCTTTCTTT.